This note documents a single T cell receptor beta chain sequence. Its target is unknown. Naivety among CD8 cells was defined by CD45RO negativity and positive CCR7 selection, thereby excluding terminally differentiated effector memory CD45RA+ cells. As originally analysed: Junction-only sequences produced by ImmunoSEQ had no quality scores, so filtering differed. Clones were read by immunoSEQ multiplex PCR, and TCRdb kept only the in-frame ones, dropping some. Clonal size and the V and J genes are those of that table, whereas D and trimming came from the DNA. The sample records about 700,000 clones, 92% being singletons. The V segment lost 2 bases and the J segment 6 bases; nucleotides outside the gene matches: 5. The germline CDR1 and CDR2 sequences are MNHEY and SMNVEV (reference sequence). This CDR3 spans 15 amino acids. The data were obtained in a study of shared clonotypes between healthy human individuals. Background on the study: A donor's plate count was three for CD4 naive and three for CD4 memory; CD8 naive had two and CD8 memory one. General study findings and limits: Among donors, sharing of clonotypes was expected to be affected by sequencing depth. Naive subsets typically showed greater estimated richness than memory subsets.

The clonotype originates from a young man in good health. The sample comprised naive CD8+ T cells sorted from blood. The J gene is TRBJ2-1, the V gene TRBV27, with TRBD2 identical over 9 bases. This CDR3 reads CASSLPSGMFNEQFF. CDR3 nucleotides: TGTGCCAGCAGTTTACCTAGCGGGATGTTCAATGAGCAGTTCTTC.